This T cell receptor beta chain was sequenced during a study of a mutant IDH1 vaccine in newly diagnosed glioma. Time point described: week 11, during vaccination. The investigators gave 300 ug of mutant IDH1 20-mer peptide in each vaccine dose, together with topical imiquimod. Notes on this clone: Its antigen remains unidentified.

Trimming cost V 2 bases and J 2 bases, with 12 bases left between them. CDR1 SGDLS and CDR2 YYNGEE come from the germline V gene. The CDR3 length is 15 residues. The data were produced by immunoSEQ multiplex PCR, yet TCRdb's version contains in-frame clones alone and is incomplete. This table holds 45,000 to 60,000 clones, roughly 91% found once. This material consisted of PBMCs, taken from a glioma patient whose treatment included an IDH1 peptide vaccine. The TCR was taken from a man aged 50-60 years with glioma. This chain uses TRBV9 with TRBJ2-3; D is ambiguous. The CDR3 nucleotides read TGTGCCAGCAGCGTTGGGCCCTACAACACAGATACGCAGTATTTT. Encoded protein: CASSVGPYNTDTQYF. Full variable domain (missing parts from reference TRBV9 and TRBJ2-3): DSGVTQTPKHLITATGQRVTLRCSPRSGDLSVYWYQQSLDQGLQFLIQYYNGEERAKGNILERFSAQQFPDLHSELNLSSLELGDSALYFCASSVGPYNTDTQYFGPGTRLTVL.